The TCR beta chain described here comes from a study of a mutant IDH1 vaccine in newly diagnosed glioma. Looking at the study overall: Treated patients had a mean age of 40.4 years and a 62.5% male, approximately 38% female split. Therapy received beforehand was radiotherapy, temozolomide, or both, with most patients given both. Findings and limits, study-wide: Pseudoprogression appeared independent of alterations in top peripheral clonotypes.

Specified time point: baseline, week 1 (first vaccination visit). Treatment indicated: pre-vaccination baseline after standard-of-care therapy. Assay used: immunoSEQ multiplex PCR; TCRdb lists only in-frame clones, some missing. The sample has 65,000 to 70,000 clones, more than 70% seen once; the top ten hold approximately 4.2%. This CDR3 has 15 amino acids. Germline CDR1 reads SGHRS; CDR2 reads YFSETQ. About this clone itself: The target antigen is unknown. At one of its ends the junction is not consistent with the germline gene, which may arise from a read error.

The specimen was peripheral blood mononuclear cells (PBMCs), collected from a glioma patient treated with radiotherapy, temozolomide or both. This TCR was sampled from a young woman with glioma. Some clones in this sample may be carry-over from other donors' samples. The genes are TRBV5-1 and TRBJ1-4; D gene ambiguous. The CDR3 loop is CASSLAARVNEKLFF. The CDR3, as DNA: TGCGCCAGCAGTTTGGCGGCACGAGTTAATGAAAAACTGTTTTTT.